The present entry profiles one T cell receptor (beta chain) with its context. This clone was observed a single time. No cognate antigen has been identified for it. Per-nucleotide qualities are absent, and no much larger clonotype sits a single base away. The library came from the immunoSEQ multiplex PCR assay. A mixture of 60 forward primers for TCR Vbeta segments and 13 reverse primers for TCR Jbeta segments was used in the multiplex PCR. The CDR3 region of rearranged TCR beta genes was amplified from genomic DNA with a multiplex PCR assay. The amplified TCR beta libraries were sequenced on the Illumina HiSeq System as 87-base-pair reads. From the authors' description of their analysis: A later analysis tallied 70 million to 100 million unique TCR beta chains across the 666 repertoires, and around 12 million of those chains were shared by two or more donors. A nearest-neighbor algorithm error-corrected the raw reads and collapsed the reads into unique sequences, merging closely related sequences to remove PCR and sequencing errors. V, D and J gene segments were assigned by aligning CDR3 sequences to IMGT reference sequences. For a sequence to be retained, a match of at least six nucleotides was required to both a V gene segment and a J gene segment. A rearrangement counted as productive if the CDR3 had no stop codons and remained in frame with V and J, and every other rearrangement counted as non-productive. CDR3 was defined by IMGT convention, running from the second conserved V-encoded cysteine to the conserved J-encoded phenylalanine. In an earlier analysis of more than 550 of the donors, sequences lacking an unambiguous match to a single V gene segment were excluded. In an earlier analysis of approximately 590 of the donors, a V segment was called functional when productive rearrangements were above 56.7%, and segregating when the standard deviation between donors exceeded 5%. A statistical classification framework was developed to diagnose cytomegalovirus status using the catalog of TCR beta chain sequences. In a later analysis, V and J genes were assigned by comparing TCR nucleotide sequences against IMGT/GENE-DB human TR gene sequences. Using the TCRdist pipeline, a later analysis assigned CDR3 sequences along with most-parsimonious VDJ recombination scenarios. In a later analysis, every TCR beta chain was defined by the combination of its CDR3 amino acid sequence and its V-gene family, and reads without a unique V-gene family were dropped. In a later analysis, several hundred highly shared, low-generation-probability nucleotide sequences were removed to address suspected cross-contamination and a sequencing artifact. In a later analysis, a clonal expansion index was calculated for each public chain from normalized within-repertoire ranks of inferred template counts. In a later analysis, generation probabilities were computed with a VDJ recombination model fitted to out-of-frame rearrangements, and the resulting probabilities were checked against IGoR. A later analysis scored TCR-TCR, TCR-HLA and TCR-CMV co-occurrence with hypergeometric tests, applying a repertoire-size bias correction to TCR pairs. In a later analysis, false discovery rates were estimated by permuting HLA or CMV assignments 20 times. In a later analysis, co-occurring TCRs were grouped using DBSCAN, and TCRdist sequence similarity was added for clustering within HLA-allele-positive subsets. Repertoires with fewer than 30,000 or more than 120,000 public chains were left out of co-occurrence clustering, as were four to six repertoires with anomalous nucleotide sharing. Here the immuneACCESS table is served through TCRdb, limited to in-frame sequences with V and J called. Missing clones are a known gap in these copies; in checked studies unresolved V genes cover under half, and the rest lacks a known reason. From that table come the V and J calls and clone size; the DNA was used to work out D and trimming. Recorded for this sample are fewer than 200,000 clones; around 79% of them occurred a single time. Clones ranked in the top ten supply approximately 2.4% of the sample.

The sample is drawn from a study of cytomegalovirus exposure and HLA in healthy donors (dated by TCRdb to the late 2010s). Regarding the research as a whole: In an earlier analysis of about 560 of the donors, about 260 Gb of sequence data and about 110 million unique TCR beta sequences from 150 million to 200 million T cells were reported. Roughly 300 gigabases of sequencing data and tens of millions of unique TCR sequences were included in an early release covering around 600 HLA-typed donors. Of the roughly 390 genotyped donors, 81% were placed in the genetic ancestry cluster associated with self-reported Caucasian donors. The aim of the study was to test whether cataloging public T cell receptors could identify signatures of past pathogen exposure. The T cell repertoires of some 700 subjects were profiled by immunosequencing and related to cytomegalovirus serostatus. Besides the first cohort of roughly 640 subjects, a separate validation cohort made up of roughly 120 different subjects was used. To predict cytomegalovirus infection status, the study combined high-throughput TCR immunosequencing, statistical association of individual TCRs with disease status, and machine learning. A later analysis re-analyzed previously published TCR beta repertoires from 650 to 800 donors and added high-resolution HLA genotyping to study TCR occurrence patterns. Rather than drawing on any new phenotypic data, the later analysis identified candidate immune exposures from TCR beta sequences and the way those sequences occurred across donors. To decide whether each TCR beta V gene segment behaved as functional or pseudogenic, an earlier analysis of some 580 of the donors relied on high-throughput TCR beta sequencing. Donor age, sex, ethnicity and CMV serostatus were compiled alongside the repertoire data. A later genetic analysis used genome-wide SNP genotypes for about three fifths of the 666 donors, treating that subset as a discovery cohort. All discovery cohort repertoires had been generated using a single sequencing platform. Both class I and class II loci were covered by HLA typing, at four-digit resolution. The number of typed donors differed by locus: roughly 629-630 for A, B, C, DRB1 and DQB1; approximately 530 for DQA1; around 610 for DPA1; and roughly 490 for DPB1. A few DR-DQ haplotypes were treated as single units for association and clustering because of strong linkage in the cohort. Among 300 to 500 genotyped donors of the cohort, an average of roughly 230,000 unique TCR beta nucleotide sequences was sequenced per donor, of which approximately 18% were non-productive. Overall study outcomes, separate from this receptor: A later genetic analysis associated a missense DCLRE1C variant with V-gene and J-gene trimming of TCR beta chains, and an independent cohort replicated the association. HLA typing was unavailable for some donors at each locus, so association tests used only the typed subset. Cytomegalovirus status was reported to be diagnosed by the classifier with high specificity and sensitivity in both the original and validation cohorts. Sequencing depth was assumed to be roughly uniform across donors in the presence/absence analyses, though that assumption may not hold. A later analysis associated about 16,000 TCR beta sequences with specific HLA alleles at a false discovery rate of 0.05. This cohort had only TCR beta chains sequenced, and the lack of alpha or paired-chain data limited which features could be detected. Seventeen rarely observed V segments, including chromosome 9 orphons, were excluded from the earlier analysis of several hundred of the donors because counts were too low. A later analysis found that most CMV-associated TCR beta chains appeared HLA-restricted, with HLA associations seemingly driven largely by CMV exposure. Strong co-occurrence of HLA alleles, especially DR and DQ, made assigning TCR associations to individual alleles difficult. A cluster of highly shared sequence variants was judged likely to represent a technical artifact of the sequencing pipeline. According to a later genetic analysis, donors in an Asian-associated ancestry cluster had fewer N-insertions in productive TCRs than the approximately 670-donor mean. In vitro tests confirmed that a few of the cytomegalovirus-associated TCR beta chains recognize cytomegalovirus antigens. Across donors, most TCR sequences were observed very rarely, whereas some public TCRs were present in many individuals. Several of the top co-occurrence clusters appeared to be linked to parvovirus B19, influenza, CMV and Epstein-Barr virus, according to a later analysis. Compared with equally common non-associated chains, HLA-associated TCR beta chains in a later analysis were more clonally expanded and had lower generation probabilities. A further reported finding was that TCR beta sequences accurately predicted the HLA-A and HLA-B alleles for most subjects in the first cohort. A total of fewer than 200 TCR beta chains were listed by the study as associated with cytomegalovirus. Linkage disequilibrium might explain the correlated functional status among segregating V segments, but an unknown experimental factor could not be excluded. Some IMGT-functional V segments, including TRBV6-2 and TRBV6-3, could not be distinguished by the 87-base-pair reads and were therefore excluded. According to a later analysis, TCR association rates differed among HLA loci, with DRB1 alleles showing the most associated TCRs and HLA-C alleles showing the fewest. In an earlier analysis of several hundred of the donors, most TCR beta V segments were observed in productive rearrangements about 87% or about 30% of the time, broadly matching IMGT annotations. According to the authors, the approach could potentially be generalized to other disease states and immunological phenotypes. Immune exposure information for the cohort was limited to CMV serostatus.

The CDR1 and CDR2 encoded by the germline V gene (reference sequence) are GTSNPN and SVGIG. From the cysteine through the phenylalanine, the CDR3 covers 11 amino acids. Kept here is only the CDR3 DNA, which spans 33 bases and is read in frame from base 1. V gives up 3 bases and J gives up 7 bases, and the segment between their germline ends measures 9 bases. In total, roughly 670 healthy bone marrow donors made up the cohort. All cohort members were sampled while nominally healthy, although unrecorded immune exposures were likely present. The donor tested CMV seropositive and was one of the 289 seropositive cohort members. A peripheral blood sample was provided by each donor, and peripheral blood mononuclear cells were used for TCR beta sequencing. Genomic DNA extraction from the blood cell samples was performed with the Qiagen DNeasy Blood Extraction Kit.

The receptor was isolated from a woman between 40 and 50 years old in good health and CMV-seropositive. The sample comprised PBMCs. This receptor chain uses TRBV30 and TRBJ1-1, with TRBD1 perhaps the D gene, on 5 matching bases. The CDR3 region has the sequence CAWRDIGEAFF. In nucleotide form, the sequence is TGTGCCTGGAGGGACATTGGTGAAGCTTTCTTT.